The next 5 T cell receptor beta chains were all read from a single sample in a study of tumor and adjacent non-tumor tissue in lung cancer. A modified ARM-PCR protocol with three rounds of nested PCR amplified TCRbeta. TCRdb reanalysed the multiplex PCR reads using MiXCR and keeps one entry per CDR3 protein. The table lists approximately 47,000 distinct CDR3 sequences, 64% of them singletons. The template was RNA from unsorted bulk tissue. More than 3 cm separated this lung sample from the edge of the tumor. The sequenced material came from distant non-tumor lung tissue. The receptors derive from a woman in her 70s with non-small cell lung cancer.

This rearrangement joins TRBV5-1 to TRBJ2-5; 11 positions match TRBD2. The CDR3 consists of 17 residues. The germline gives CDR1 SGHRS, CDR2 YFSETQ. The V and J ends lost 6 bases and 4 bases, in that order; junction bases with no gene match: 14. CDR3 loop: CASTLGPGLAGGETQYF. As DNA, the CDR3 is TGCGCCAGCACCCTAGGCCCAGGGCTAGCGGGAGGAGAGACCCAGTACTTC.

Worth noting for this clonotype: One end of the junction is discordant with germline, which a read error may explain. The chain recombines TRBV20-1 with TRBJ2-5; D may match TRBD1 or TRBD2 (5 bases each). The germline V gene has CDR1 DFQATT and CDR2 SNEGSKA (reference sequence). The CDR3 has 12 amino acids. The CDR3 spells CSVSSGWGTQCF. DNA for the CDR3: TGCAGTGTCTCGTCTGGGTGGGGGACCCAGTGCTTC.

On this clonotype: Mismatch with germline at one junction end may stem from a read error. The genes are TRBV29-1 and TRBJ1-1, with D possibly matching TRBD1 (6 bases). Germline V gives CDR1 SQVTM, CDR2 ANQGSEA. There are 15 residues in the CDR3. CDR3 DNA sequence: TGCAGTGTTGAAGATGGGGGGAGGGGGTACACTGAAGCTTTCTTT. It translates to CSVEDGGRGYTEAFF.

This clonotype occurred many times. The V gene is TRBV5-1, the J gene TRBJ2-7, with 7 bases fitting TRBD2. The junction had 18 bases not matched to a gene; V was cut back by 0 bases and J by 0 bases. This CDR3 has 20 residues. Germline V gives CDR1 SGHRS, CDR2 YFSETQ. The CDR3 sequence is CASSLVSQGTSEKGSYEQYF. The CDR3 DNA reads TGCGCCAGCAGCTTGGTATCGCAGGGCACTAGCGAGAAGGGCTCCTACGAGCAGTACTTC.

In this sample, this clonotype turned up once. This chain links TRBV5-1 with TRBJ2-1; D remains unclear. Trimming stripped 0 bases from V and 0 bases from J, with 7 bases between. The CDR3 extends over 15 amino acids. Germline-derived CDR1 and CDR2 are SGHRS and YFSETQ. Here the CDR3 reads CASSLGMGSYNEQFF. The CDR3 region has the DNA TGCGCCAGCAGCTTGGGTATGGGCTCCTACAATGAGCAGTTCTTC. Combining the CDR3 with reference TRBV5-1 and TRBJ2-1 gives the whole variable domain KAGVTQTPRYLIKTRGQQVTLSCSPISGHRSVSWYQQTPGQGLQFLFEYFSETQRNKGNFPGRFSGRQFSNSRSEMNVSTLELGDSALYLCASSLGMGSYNEQFFGPGTRLTVL.